This T cell receptor (beta chain) was sequenced during a study of T cells after yellow fever vaccination. Notes on the study in general: Sorted repertoires could include abundant contaminating clonotypes from bulk cells. The booster response re-showed most primary clones: around 96% CD4, about 89% CD8. Clonotype sharing between CD4 and CD8 compartments was small.

Template-switching 5'RACE yielded the TCR cDNA; a universal primer site and UMIs were added in the process. From the 5' RACE reads, TCRdb called clonotypes with MiXCR, one entry per CDR3 protein. The table lists some 320,000 distinct CDR3 sequences, approximately 4% of them singletons, with roughly a fifth in the top ten. From germline, CDR1 is MRHNA and CDR2 SNTAGT. The CDR3 runs to 14 residues. V was cut by 3 bases and J by 3 bases, with 10 bases left in between. Regarding this clonotype: Its cognate antigen is unknown.

The input for sequencing was PBMCs, taken 15 days after the yellow fever booster vaccination. This receptor was obtained from a man between 18 and 29 years old who received the YFV17D yellow fever vaccine. This sequence joins TRBV6-4 and TRBJ2-3; D possibly corresponds to TRBD2 (7 bases). Here the CDR3 DNA reads TGTGCCAGCAGTGAACAGGGAGGGACAGATACGCAGTATTTT. Amino acid sequence: CASSEQGGTDTQYF.